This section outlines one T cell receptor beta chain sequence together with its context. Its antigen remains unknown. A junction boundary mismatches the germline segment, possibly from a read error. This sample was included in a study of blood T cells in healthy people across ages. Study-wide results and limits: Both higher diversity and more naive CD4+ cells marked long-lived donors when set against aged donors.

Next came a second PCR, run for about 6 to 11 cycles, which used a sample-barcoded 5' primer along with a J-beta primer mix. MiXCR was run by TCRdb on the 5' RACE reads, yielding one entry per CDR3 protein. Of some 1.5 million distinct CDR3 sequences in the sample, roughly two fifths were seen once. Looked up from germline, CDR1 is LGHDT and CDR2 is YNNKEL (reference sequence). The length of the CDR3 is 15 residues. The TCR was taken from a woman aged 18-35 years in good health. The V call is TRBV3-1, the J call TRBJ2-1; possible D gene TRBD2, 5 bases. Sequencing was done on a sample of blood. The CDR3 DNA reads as TGTGCCAGCAGCCAAGACGTGGACTCCCACAATGAGCAGTTCTTC. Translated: CASSQDVDSHNEQFF.